Shown below are 9 T cell receptor beta chains from a single sample sequenced in a study of T cells in Graves' hyperthyroidism and ophthalmopathy. It was RNA transcripts that yielded the amplified TCR beta CDR3 regions. HTBI primers drove first-round RT-PCR of the TCR CDR3. MiXCR was run by TCRdb on the multiplex PCR reads, yielding one entry per CDR3 protein. The sample shows fewer than 450,000 distinct CDR3 sequences, roughly 15% of them seen only once. Sample: blood. All receptors derive from a woman aged 25 to 39 with Graves' hyperthyroidism that later progressed to Graves' ophthalmopathy.

Of note for this clonotype: A read error is possible here, since a much larger clone lies one base away. The rearrangement links TRBV5-1 to TRBJ2-1; D is unclear. The better agreement between TRBJ2-7 and the DNA end casts doubt on the J call. Germline V gives CDR1 SGHRS, CDR2 YFSETQ. The CDR3 is 13 amino acids. The CDR3 sequence is CASSLMSYNEQYF. The CDR3 DNA is TGCGCCAGCAGCTTGATGTCATACAATGAGCAGTACTTC.

Within the sample, this clonotype is medium-sized. J is TRBJ2-2 and V is TRBV12-3 or TRBV12-4; D unresolved. The ends were cut back, 5 bases at V and 4 bases at J, with 5 bases in the middle. The CDR3 runs to 12 residues. The CDR3 DNA sequence: TGTGCCAGCAGTCGTGCCACCGGGGAGCTGTTTTTT. Translated: CASSRATGELFF.

There are many counts of this clonotype. V is TRBV19 and J is TRBJ2-2; 7 nucleotides line up with TRBD1. V was clipped by 10 bases and J by 7 bases; unmatched bases: 15. This CDR3 contains 15 residues. Germline V lookup: CDR1 LNHDA, CDR2 SQIVND (reference sequence). The CDR3 nucleotides read TGTGCCACCAACCCGACTACAGGGACAGACGGGGAGCTGTTTTTT. This codes for CATNPTTGTDGELFF.

This clonotype was detected only a few times. V is TRBV5-6 and J is TRBJ1-6; D may be TRBD1 (5 bases). CDR3 length: 14 residues. The germline gives CDR1 SGHDT, CDR2 YYEEEE. V gave up 2 bases and J gave up 10 bases, with 13 bases separating them. CDR3 region: CASSFPGRRSPLHF. The DNA of the CDR3 is TGTGCCAGCAGCTTTCCAGGGAGGCGATCACCCCTCCACTTT.

This clonotype was found a few times. This chain links TRBV14 with TRBJ2-3; TRBD2 matches at 12 bases. Germline assignment: CDR1 SGHDN and CDR2 FVKESK. The V segment lost 3 bases and the J segment 3 bases; nucleotides outside the gene matches: 19. CDR3 length: 21 residues. This CDR3 reads CASSHYNVQASGRGLTDTQYF. Here the CDR3 DNA reads TGTGCCAGCAGCCACTACAACGTCCAGGCTAGCGGGAGGGGGTTGACAGATACGCAGTATTTT.

This clonotype was seen repeatedly, ten times or more. This rearrangement joins TRBV7-9 to TRBJ2-3; 10 bases align to TRBD2. V was clipped by 5 bases and J by 4 bases; unmatched bases: 6. Germline V gene lookup returns CDR1 SEHNR and CDR2 FQNEAQ (reference sequence). The CDR3 totals 15 residues. The CDR3 DNA follows: TGTGCCAGCAGCCTTACTAGCGGGATGTCAGATACGCAGTATTTT. Translating gives CASSLTSGMSDTQYF. The variable domain in full, with the rest retrieved from reference TRBV7-9 and TRBJ2-3, is DTGVSQNPRHKITKRGQNVTFRCDPISEHNRLYWYRQTLGQGPEFLTYFQNEAQLEKSRLLSDRFSAERPKGSFSTLEIQRTEQGDSAMYLCASSLTSGMSDTQYFGPGTRLTVL.

This chain joins TRBV11-2 and TRBJ1-4; D is uncertain. CDR1 is SGHAT, CDR2 FQNNGV, per germline. V was trimmed by 5 bases and J by 8 bases, leaving 12 bases between them. The CDR3 covers 13 residues. CDR3 loop: CASSGPQGEKLFF. The CDR3 nucleotides read TGTGCCAGCAGCGGACCTCAAGGAGAAAAACTGTTTTTT.

A remark on this clonotype: This sequence may be a read error, since a much larger clone differs from it by one base. The V call is TRBV5-1, the J call TRBJ1-2; perhaps TRBD1 as D (6 bases). V was clipped by 0 bases and J by 9 bases, with 15 bases between them. This CDR3 spans 14 amino acids. CDR1 is SGHRS and CDR2 is YFSETQ in the germline V gene. The CDR3: CASSLGFLQGRYTF. The CDR3 nucleotides are TGCGCCAGCAGCTTGGGGTTTCTACAGGGTCGCTACACCTTC.

This clonotype has ten or more counts. The chain couples TRBV6-2 or TRBV6-3 to TRBJ1-2; the D gene is possibly TRBD1 (6 bases). Germline V lookup: CDR1 MNHEY, CDR2 SVGEGT. The CDR3 has 20 residues. The germline V and J ends were trimmed by 0 bases and 0 bases, with 23 bases remaining between them. The CDR3 is CASSYSELLGHPPSNYGYTF. DNA of the CDR3: TGTGCCAGCAGTTACTCTGAACTACTGGGACATCCACCGTCTAACTATGGCTACACCTTC.